This T cell receptor beta chain derives from a study of T cells after yellow fever vaccination. The CDR3 runs to 14 residues. CDR1 is SGHRS, CDR2 YFSETQ, per germline. The V gene end was trimmed by 7 bases and the J gene end by 6 bases; junction bases not matched to a gene: 11. TCRdb independently ran MiXCR on the 5' RACE reads; one entry per CDR3 protein. The sample carries over 150,000 distinct CDR3 sequences, 6% to 7.5% recorded once. Sequencing was performed on CD4+ T cells sorted from PBMCs, taken 5 days after the first yellow fever vaccination. The chain is built from TRBV5-1 and TRBJ2-5, with 8 bases aligning to TRBD1. The receptor was derived from a man aged 18 to 29 who received the YFV17D yellow fever vaccine. CDR3 residues: CASSPDTGGKTQYF. CDR3 in DNA: TGCGCCAGCTCCCCTGACACAGGGGGAAAGACCCAGTACTTC.